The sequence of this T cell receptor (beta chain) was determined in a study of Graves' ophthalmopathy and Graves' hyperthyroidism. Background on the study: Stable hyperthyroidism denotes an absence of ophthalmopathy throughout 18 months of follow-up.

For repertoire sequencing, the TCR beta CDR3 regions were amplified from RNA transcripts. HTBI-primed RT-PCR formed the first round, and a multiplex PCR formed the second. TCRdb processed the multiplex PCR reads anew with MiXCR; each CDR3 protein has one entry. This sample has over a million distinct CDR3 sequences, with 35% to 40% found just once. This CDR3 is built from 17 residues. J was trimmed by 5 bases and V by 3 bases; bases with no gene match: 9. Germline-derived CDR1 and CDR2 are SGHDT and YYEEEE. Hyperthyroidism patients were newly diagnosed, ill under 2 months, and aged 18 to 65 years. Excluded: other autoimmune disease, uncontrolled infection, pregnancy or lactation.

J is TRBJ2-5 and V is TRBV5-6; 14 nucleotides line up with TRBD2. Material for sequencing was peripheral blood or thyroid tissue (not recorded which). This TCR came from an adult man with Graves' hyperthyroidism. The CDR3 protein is CASSSWTSGRRTETQYF. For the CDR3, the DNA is TGTGCCAGCAGCTCTTGGACTAGCGGGAGGCGTACGGAGACCCAGTACTTC.